These 8 T cell receptor beta chains originate from one sample sequenced in a study of graft-versus-host responses after intestinal transplantation. Their antigen targets remain unknown. Using immunoSEQ multiplex PCR, the repertoire was profiled, and TCRdb retains in-frame clones only, with some absent. Altogether roughly 70,000 clones are present, 84% being singletons, with the ten largest covering 0.35% to 0.5%. The sequenced sample was unstimulated CD4+ T cells sorted from spleen or lymph node cells, obtained before transplant. The receptor source for this set is a human donor who was the organ donor for an intestinal transplant.

The chain joins TRBV5-5 to TRBJ2-3; TRBD1 matches at 7 bases. Germline V gene sequence: CDR1 SGHKS, CDR2 YYEKEE (reference sequence). V trimming: 5 bases; J trimming: 3 bases; junction bases outside the gene matches: 6. The CDR3 consists of 14 residues. The DNA of the CDR3 is TGTGCCAGCAGACAACAGGGGACGACAGATACGCAGTATTTT. Protein product: CASRQQGTTDTQYF.

The chain links TRBV19 to TRBJ2-2; D possibly corresponds to TRBD1 (5 bases). The CDR3 consists of 15 residues. Per germline, CDR1 LNHDA and CDR2 SQIVND (reference sequence). Trimming removed 5 bases at V and 0 bases at J, with 10 bases between. CDR3 residues: CASSWSGTNTGELFF. The CDR3 DNA sequence: TGTGCCAGTAGTTGGTCAGGGACGAACACCGGGGAGCTGTTTTTT.

The chain carries TRBV6-1 and TRBJ1-5; possibly TRBD1 for D (5 bases). The V gene lost 2 bases and the J gene lost 5 bases, with 25 bases spanning the gap. This CDR3 has 19 residues. Germline V CDR1 and CDR2: MNHNS, SASEGT. CDR3 sequence: CASSEYYGGMGPIYQPQHF. In DNA form, the CDR3 reads TGTGCCAGCAGTGAATATTACGGGGGGATGGGACCGATATATCAGCCCCAGCATTTT.

This clone was seen only once. This chain connects TRBV7-5 to TRBJ1-2; the table's D call TRBD1 went unverified against the DNA. TRBV7-5 is recorded as a pseudogene. The CDR3 length is 14 residues. The CDR3 DNA reads as TGTGCCAGAAGCCTTCGAACAGGGTTCGATGGCTACACCTTC. Its translation is CARSLRTGFDGYTF.

The CDR3 coding sequence is TGTGCCAGCAGCCAAGATAGGGTCGGGGGGCCCGGCTACACCTTC. Translating gives CASSQDRVGGPGYTF. V usage is TRBV14 and J usage is TRBJ1-2; weak D call: TRBD1 (6 bases). V lost 0 bases to trimming and J lost 8 bases, with 16 bases between them. The CDR3 has 15 amino acids. CDR1 and CDR2 (germline): SGHDN, FVKESK.

The chain carries TRBV27 and TRBJ2-2; D remains ambiguous. Germline-derived CDR1 and CDR2 are MNHEY and SMNVEV (reference sequence). The CDR3 runs 16 residues. V was clipped by 8 bases and J by 5 bases, with 21 bases between them. The CDR3 is CASGSEDAIGTGELFF. The CDR3 DNA reads as TGTGCCAGCGGTAGTGAGGATGCAATTGGGACCGGGGAGCTGTTTTTT.

The gene calls are TRBV19 and TRBJ2-1, with 7 bases lining up with TRBD2. Losses at the gene ends were 0 bases for V and 6 bases for J; bases not matched to a gene: 17. The CDR3 has 19 amino acids. Germline V gene sequence: CDR1 LNHDA, CDR2 SQIVND (reference sequence). The CDR3 coding sequence is TGTGCCAGTAGTATAGATTTCGAGAGGGGACTTACGGGGGGCAATGAGCAGTTCTTC. Translated: CASSIDFERGLTGGNEQFF.

The CDR3 protein is CASTGVGDTQYF. In nucleotides, the CDR3 is TGTGCCAGCACAGGTGTAGGAGATACGCAGTATTTT. This chain connects TRBV28 to TRBJ2-3; D ambiguous. Trimming took 7 bases from V and 5 from J, leaving 10 bases between them. Germline CDR1 MDHEN, CDR2 SYDVKM. This CDR3 has 12 amino acids. Full variable domain (missing parts from reference TRBV28 and TRBJ2-3): DVKVTQSSRYLVKRTGEKVFLECVQDMDHENMFWYRQDPGLGLRLIYFSYDVKMKEKGDIPEGYSVSREKKERFSLILESASTNQTSMYLCASTGVGDTQYFGPGTRLTVL.